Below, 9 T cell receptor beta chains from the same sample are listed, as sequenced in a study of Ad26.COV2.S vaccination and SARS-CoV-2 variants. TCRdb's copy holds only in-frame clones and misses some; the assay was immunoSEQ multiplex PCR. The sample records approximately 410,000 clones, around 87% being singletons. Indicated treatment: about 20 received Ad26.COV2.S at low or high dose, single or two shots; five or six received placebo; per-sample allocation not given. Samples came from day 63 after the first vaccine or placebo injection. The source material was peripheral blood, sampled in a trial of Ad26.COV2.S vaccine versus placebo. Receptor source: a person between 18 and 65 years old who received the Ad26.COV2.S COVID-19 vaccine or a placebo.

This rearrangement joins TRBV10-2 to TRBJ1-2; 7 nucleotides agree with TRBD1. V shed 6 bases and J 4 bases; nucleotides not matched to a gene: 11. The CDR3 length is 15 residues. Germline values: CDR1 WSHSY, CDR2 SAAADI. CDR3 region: CASRENRGWSYGYTF. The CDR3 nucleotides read TGCGCCAGCAGGGAAAACAGGGGTTGGTCCTATGGCTACACCTTC.

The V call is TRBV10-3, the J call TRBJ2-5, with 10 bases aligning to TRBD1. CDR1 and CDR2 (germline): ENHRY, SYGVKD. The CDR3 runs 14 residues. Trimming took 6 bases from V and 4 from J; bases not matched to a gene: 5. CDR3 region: CAIRTTGGRETQYF. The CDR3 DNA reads TGTGCCATCAGGACGACAGGGGGCCGAGAGACCCAGTACTTC.

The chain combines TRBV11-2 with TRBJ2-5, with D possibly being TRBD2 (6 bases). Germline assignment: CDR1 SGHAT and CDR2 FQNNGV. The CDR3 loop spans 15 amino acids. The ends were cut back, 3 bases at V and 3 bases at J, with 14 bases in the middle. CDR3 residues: CASSLRAGLKETQYF. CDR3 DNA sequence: TGTGCCAGCAGCTTGCGTGCGGGGCTGAAAGAGACCCAGTACTTC.

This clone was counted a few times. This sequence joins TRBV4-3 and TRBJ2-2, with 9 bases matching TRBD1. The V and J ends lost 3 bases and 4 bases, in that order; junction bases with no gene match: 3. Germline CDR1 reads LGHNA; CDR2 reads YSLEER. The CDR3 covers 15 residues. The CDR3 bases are TGCGCCAGCAGCCAGGGACAGGGAGGCACCGGGGAGCTGTTTTTT. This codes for CASSQGQGGTGELFF.

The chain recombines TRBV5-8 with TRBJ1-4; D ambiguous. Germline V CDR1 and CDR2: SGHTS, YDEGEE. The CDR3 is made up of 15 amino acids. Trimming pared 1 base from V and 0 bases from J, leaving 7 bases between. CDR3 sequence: CASSLTQATNEKLFF. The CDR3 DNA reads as TGTGCCAGCAGCTTGACGCAAGCAACTAATGAAAAACTGTTTTTT.

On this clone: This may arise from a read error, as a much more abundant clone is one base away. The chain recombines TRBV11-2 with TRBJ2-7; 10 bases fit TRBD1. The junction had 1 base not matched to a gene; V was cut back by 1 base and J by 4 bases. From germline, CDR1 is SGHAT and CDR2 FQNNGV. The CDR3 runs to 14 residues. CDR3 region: CASSLGDRGYEQYF. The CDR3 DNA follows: TGTGCCAGCAGCTTAGGGGACAGGGGTTACGAGCAGTACTTC.

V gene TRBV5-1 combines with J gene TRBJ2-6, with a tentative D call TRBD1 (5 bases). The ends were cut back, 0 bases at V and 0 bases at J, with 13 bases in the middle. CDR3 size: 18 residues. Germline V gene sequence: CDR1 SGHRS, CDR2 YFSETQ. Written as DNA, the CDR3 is TGCGCCAGCAGCTTGGCCCAAGGACAACCCTCTGGGGCCAACGTCCTGACTTTC. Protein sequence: CASSLAQGQPSGANVLTF.

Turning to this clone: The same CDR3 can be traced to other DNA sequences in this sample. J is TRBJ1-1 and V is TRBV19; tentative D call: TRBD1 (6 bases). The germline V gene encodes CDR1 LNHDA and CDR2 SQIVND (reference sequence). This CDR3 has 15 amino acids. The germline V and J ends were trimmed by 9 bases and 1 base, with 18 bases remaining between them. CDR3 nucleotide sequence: TGTGCCAGCAGCTGGGGGGGCCGGTCGAACACTGAAGCTTTCTTT. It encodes CASSWGGRSNTEAFF. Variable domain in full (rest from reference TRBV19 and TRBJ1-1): DGGITQSPKYLFRKEGQNVTLSCEQNLNHDAMYWYRQDPGQGLRLIYYSQIVNDFQKGDIAEGYSVSREKKESFPLTVTSAQKNPTAFYLCASSWGGRSNTEAFFGQGTRLTVV.

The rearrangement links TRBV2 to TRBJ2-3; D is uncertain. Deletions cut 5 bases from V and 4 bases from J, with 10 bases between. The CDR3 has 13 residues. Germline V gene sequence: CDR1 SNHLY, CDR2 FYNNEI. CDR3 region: CASSLGGPDTQYF. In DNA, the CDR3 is TGTGCCAGCAGTTTAGGTGGGCCAGATACGCAGTATTTT.